The rows below give T cell receptor beta chains drawn from one sample of a study of T cell responses to AZD1222 COVID-19 vaccine. Clones were read by immunoSEQ multiplex PCR, and TCRdb kept only the in-frame ones, dropping some. This sample yields roughly 260,000 clones, of which approximately 93% are seen a single time; approximately 0.52% belongs to the top ten. Sequences were derived from peripheral blood, sampled on day 0 of AZD1222 vaccination. The receptor source for this set is an adult in good health. The CDR3 runs from the conserved cysteine through the conserved F or W. The order of the fields is clone size, J gene, D gene, V gene, CDR3 DNA, CDR3 protein. D genes are given only for firm matches. Clone size is shown for a subset of rows, as once, few, many or a class of expanded clone.

abundance: NA; j_gene: TRBJ2-7; d_gene: NA; v_gene: TRBV9; CDR3nt: TGTGCCAGCTCTCAGGGCGATACCTACGAGCAGTACTTC; CDR3aa: CASSQGDTYEQYF
abundance: NA; j_gene: TRBJ2-1; d_gene: NA; v_gene: TRBV19; CDR3nt: TGTGCCAGTAGTCCCTCCGGGGTTAAGATCCATGAGCAGTTCTTC; CDR3aa: CASSPSGVKIHEQFF
abundance: NA; j_gene: TRBJ2-2; d_gene: NA; v_gene: TRBV29-1; CDR3nt: TGCAGCGGATCCCACCAAGGAGGGGCCGGGGAGCTGTTTTTT; CDR3aa: CSGSHQGGAGELFF
abundance: NA; j_gene: TRBJ2-1; d_gene: TRBD2; v_gene: TRBV5-4; CDR3nt: TGTGCCAGCAGCTCCCCCCGCAGCGGGAGGCACAATGAGCAGTTCTTC; CDR3aa: CASSSPRSGRHNEQFF
abundance: NA; j_gene: TRBJ2-7; d_gene: NA; v_gene: TRBV12-3/TRBV12-4; CDR3nt: TGTGCCAGCAGCTATCGGCCCCTGGGGGAGCAGTACTTC; CDR3aa: CASSYRPLGEQYF
abundance: NA; j_gene: TRBJ2-4; d_gene: NA; v_gene: TRBV28; CDR3nt: TGTGCCAGCAGCTTAGAACAGGGTAGTTTGGTCAAAAACATTCAGTACTTC; CDR3aa: CASSLEQGSLVKNIQYF
abundance: once; j_gene: TRBJ2-5; d_gene: NA; v_gene: TRBV2; CDR3nt: TGTGCCAGCAAGTCCGACCAGGGGGAGACCCAGTACTTC; CDR3aa: CASKSDQGETQYF
abundance: NA; j_gene: TRBJ2-5; d_gene: TRBD2; v_gene: TRBV25-1; CDR3nt: TGTGCCAGACCCCTGGCGGGAGTGGAGACCCAGTACTTC; CDR3aa: CARPLAGVETQYF
abundance: NA; j_gene: TRBJ2-7; d_gene: TRBD1; v_gene: TRBV11-2; CDR3nt: TGTGCCAGCAGCCCAATTCAATACAGGGACAGGGGTCGTACCTACGAGCAGTACTTC; CDR3aa: CASSPIQYRDRGRTYEQYF
abundance: NA; j_gene: TRBJ1-2; d_gene: NA; v_gene: TRBV5-1; CDR3nt: TGCGCCAGCAGCTTGGCTCTCCCCGATGACTATGGCTACACCTTC; CDR3aa: CASSLALPDDYGYTF
abundance: NA; j_gene: TRBJ2-7; d_gene: NA; v_gene: TRBV6-1; CDR3nt: TGTGCCAGCAGTGAAGCGCGTGGCTACGAGCAGTACTTC; CDR3aa: CASSEARGYEQYF
abundance: NA; j_gene: TRBJ1-5; d_gene: NA; v_gene: TRBV2; CDR3nt: TGTGCCAGCAGGTTAGGGGGATATAGCAATCAGCCCCAGCATTTT; CDR3aa: CASRLGGYSNQPQHF
abundance: NA; j_gene: TRBJ1-3; d_gene: NA; v_gene: TRBV27; CDR3nt: TGTGCCAGCAGTCCAAACCTCTCTGGAAACACCATATATTTT; CDR3aa: CASSPNLSGNTIYF
abundance: NA; j_gene: TRBJ1-2; d_gene: NA; v_gene: TRBV19; CDR3nt: TGTGCCAGTAGTATGCGTCAGGGCGTCCATGGCTACACCTTC; CDR3aa: CASSMRQGVHGYTF
abundance: NA; j_gene: TRBJ1-2; d_gene: NA; v_gene: TRBV18; CDR3nt: TGTGCCAGCTCACCTCTCCTCGGGGGCTATGGCTACACCTTC; CDR3aa: CASSPLLGGYGYTF